This T cell receptor (beta chain) comes out of a study of T cell responses to AZD1222 COVID-19 vaccine. Whole-study context: Second-dose schedules of about 4 or about 12 weeks were combined.

There are 12 residues in the CDR3. Germline loops: CDR1 MGHDK, CDR2 SYGVNS. Trimming removed 6 bases at V and 7 bases at J, with 12 bases between. On this clone itself: Its antigen is still unknown.

The method was immunoSEQ multiplex PCR; TCRdb's version includes in-frame clones alone and lacks a portion of them. The sample carries some 160,000 clones, roughly 93% recorded once. Study results and caveats: It should be noted that donors were predominantly white British and more often female, and clonal diversity was possibly underestimated. Increased Spike-specific TCR breadth and depth were observed after two AZD1222 doses.

The sample was peripheral blood, taken on day 0 of AZD1222 vaccination. The V gene is TRBV25-1, the J gene TRBJ1-2; the D is unclear. The sequence was obtained from an adult in good health. The CDR3 spells CASRRDTSGYTF. The CDR3 nucleotides read TGTGCCAGCAGGAGGGATACTAGTGGCTACACCTTC.